This T cell receptor (beta chain) is from a study of cytomegalovirus exposure and HLA in healthy donors. Study at large: From 150 million to 200 million T cells, an earlier analysis saw roughly 100 million unique TCR beta sequences. Findings of the study overall: A few CMV-associated chains were confirmed in vitro to be specific for CMV antigens. HLA-A and HLA-B allele assignments for most subjects were reportedly predicted accurately using TCR beta sequences. The dataset shows that most TCR sequences were rare, while some public TCRs occurred in many donors.

This clone came up a few times. The antigen is not known. 60 Vbeta and 13 Jbeta primers were used in PCR. Libraries were prepared by immunoSEQ multiplex PCR; TCRdb keeps only in-frame clonotypes and omits some of them. The profile covers 150,000 to 180,000 clones, with roughly four fifths appearing a single time and over 1.1% taken by the ten largest. Sequencing input: PBMCs. The receptor was isolated from a man aged 18 to 30 in good health and CMV-seronegative.

The CDR3 DNA reads as TGCGCCAGCAGTGATATAGAATACGAGCAGTACTTC. It is translated as CASSDIEYEQYF. V is TRBV10-2 and J is TRBJ2-7; D remains ambiguous. The CDR3 is made up of 12 amino acids. Trimming removed 3 bases at V and 4 bases at J, with 7 bases between. The germline V gene encodes CDR1 WSHSY and CDR2 SAAADI.